The 3 T cell receptor beta chains reported below all come from one sample, sequenced in a study of blood T cells in healthy people across ages. The authors ran a second PCR of about 7 to 11 cycles using a sample-barcoded 5' primer and a J-beta primer mix. TCRdb itself ran the 5' RACE reads through MiXCR, one entry per CDR3 protein. The sample has roughly 830,000 distinct CDR3 sequences, roughly 60% seen once. Source material: blood. The receptors derive from a man aged 30-40 years in good health.

V and J are TRBV28 and TRBJ2-5; TRBD2 is a possible D gene (6 bases). Germline V CDR1 and CDR2: MDHEN, SYDVKM. The CDR3 extends over 16 amino acids. Trimming took 3 bases from V and 1 from J, leaving 15 bases between them. The CDR3 here is CASSFSGGIPQETQYF. The CDR3 DNA follows: TGTGCCAGCAGTTTTAGCGGCGGAATCCCCCAAGAGACCCAGTACTTC.

The chain couples TRBV4-3 to TRBJ2-1, with TRBD2 identical over 13 bases. This CDR3 comprises 19 residues. V lost 0 bases and J lost 2; bases outside the gene matches: 7. The germline CDR1 and CDR2 sequences are LGHNA and YSLEER. The CDR3 bases are TGCGCCAGCAGCCAAGATCTAACGACTAGCGGGGGGCCCTACAATGAGCAGTTCTTC. Encoded protein: CASSQDLTTSGGPYNEQFF.

The genes are TRBV29-1 and TRBJ2-7; the match to TRBD1 covers 8 bases. CDR3 length equals 14 residues. Trimming cost V 5 bases and J 5 bases; bases outside gene matches: 11. Germline values: CDR1 SQVTM, CDR2 ANQGSEA. The CDR3 reads CSVPTSSGGNEQYF. CDR3 nucleotide sequence: TGCAGCGTTCCGACATCGTCAGGGGGCAACGAGCAGTACTTC.